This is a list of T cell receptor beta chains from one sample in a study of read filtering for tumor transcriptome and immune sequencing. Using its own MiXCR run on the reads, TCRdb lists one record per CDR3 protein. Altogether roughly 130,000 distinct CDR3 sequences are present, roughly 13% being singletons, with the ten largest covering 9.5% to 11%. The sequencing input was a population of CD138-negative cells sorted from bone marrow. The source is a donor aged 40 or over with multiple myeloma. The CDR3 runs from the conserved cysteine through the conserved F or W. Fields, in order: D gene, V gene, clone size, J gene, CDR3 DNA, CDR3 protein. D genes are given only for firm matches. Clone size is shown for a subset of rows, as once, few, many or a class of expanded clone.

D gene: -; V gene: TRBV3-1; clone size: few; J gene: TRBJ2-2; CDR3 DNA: TGTGCCAGCAGCCAAGGCGGAGGGCTTTCCGGGGAGCTGTTTTTT; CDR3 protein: CASSQGGGLSGELFF
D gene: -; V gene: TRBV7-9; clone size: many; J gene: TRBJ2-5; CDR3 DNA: TGTGCCAGCAGTATAGAGGGACCCGCGGGGACCCAGTACTTC; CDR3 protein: CASSIEGPAGTQYF
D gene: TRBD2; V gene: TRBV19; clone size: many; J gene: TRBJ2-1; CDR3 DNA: TGTGCCAGTAGCCCCACCGGGACTACCTATTACAATGAGCAGTTCTTC; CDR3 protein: CASSPTGTTYYNEQFF
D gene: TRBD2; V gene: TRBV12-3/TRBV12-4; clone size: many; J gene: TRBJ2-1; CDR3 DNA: TGTGCCAGCAGTTGGGGACTAGCGGGAGGGCGAGAGCAGTTCTTC; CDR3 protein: CASSWGLAGGREQFF
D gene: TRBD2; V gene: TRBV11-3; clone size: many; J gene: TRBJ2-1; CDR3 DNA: TGTGCCAGCAGCAAGGCGGGGGGGCCGATGGATGAGCAGTTCTTC; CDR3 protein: CASSKAGGPMDEQFF
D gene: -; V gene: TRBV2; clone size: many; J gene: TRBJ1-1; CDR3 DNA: TGTGCCAGCAGGAGGGGTATGAACACTGAAGCTTTCTTT; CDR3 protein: CASRRGMNTEAFF
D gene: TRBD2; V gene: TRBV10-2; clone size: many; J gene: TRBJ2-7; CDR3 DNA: TGCGCCAGCAGGGGGGGACTAGCGGGAGTCGAGCAGTACTTC; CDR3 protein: CASRGGLAGVEQYF
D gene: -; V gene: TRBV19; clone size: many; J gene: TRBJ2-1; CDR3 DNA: TGTGCCAGTAGCTGGACAGATACTGACAATGAGCAGTTCTTC; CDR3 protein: CASSWTDTDNEQFF
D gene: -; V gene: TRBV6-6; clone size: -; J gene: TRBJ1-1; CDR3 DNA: TGTGCCAGCAGTTACTCGATGCGGGCTGAAGCTTTCTTT; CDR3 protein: CASSYSMRAEAFF
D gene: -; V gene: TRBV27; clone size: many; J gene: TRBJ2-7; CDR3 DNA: TGTGCCAGCAGTCGTAGCGCTTCCGCCTACGAGCAGTACTTC; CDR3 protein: CASSRSASAYEQYF
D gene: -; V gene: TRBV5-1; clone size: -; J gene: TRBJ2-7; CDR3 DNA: TGCGCCAGCCGACCGTCGACGGGGAACAGCTACGAGCAGTACTTC; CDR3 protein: CASRPSTGNSYEQYF
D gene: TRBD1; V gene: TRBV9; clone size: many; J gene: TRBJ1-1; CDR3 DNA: TGTGCCAGCAGCGAGGGGACAGGGAAAGCTTTCTTT; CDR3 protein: CASSEGTGKAFF
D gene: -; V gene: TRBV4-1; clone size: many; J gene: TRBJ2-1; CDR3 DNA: TGCGCCAGCAGCCAAGCGAGTGGTACCGGGAGTTACTACAATGAGCAGTTCTTC; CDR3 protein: CASSQASGTGSYYNEQFF
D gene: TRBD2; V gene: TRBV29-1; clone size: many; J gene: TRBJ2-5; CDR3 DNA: TGCAGCGTCCCTGGCGGGGGCCAAGAGACCCAGTACTTC; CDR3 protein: CSVPGGGQETQYF
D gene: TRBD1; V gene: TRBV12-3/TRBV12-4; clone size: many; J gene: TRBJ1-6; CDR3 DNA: TGTGCCAGCAGTTTAGGGGGACAGGGGGTTTCACCCCTCCACTTT; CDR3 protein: CASSLGGQGVSPLHF
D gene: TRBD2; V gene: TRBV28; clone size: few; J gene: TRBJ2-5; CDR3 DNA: TGTGCCAGCAGTTCCGAGACTAGCGGGAGACAGGAGACCCAGTACTTC; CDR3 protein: CASSSETSGRQETQYF
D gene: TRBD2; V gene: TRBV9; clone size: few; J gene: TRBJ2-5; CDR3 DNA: TGTGCCAGCAGCGTCTTAGCGGGGGAAGAGACCCAGTACTTC; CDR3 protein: CASSVLAGEETQYF
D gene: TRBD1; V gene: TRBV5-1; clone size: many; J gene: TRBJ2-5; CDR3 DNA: TGCGCCAGCAGGTGGACCGGGACAGGCCAAGAGACCCAGTACTTC; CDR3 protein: CASRWTGTGQETQYF
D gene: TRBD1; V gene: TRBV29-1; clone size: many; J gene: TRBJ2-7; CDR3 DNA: TGCAGCGTTGGGACAGGGGCCGAGCAGTACTTC; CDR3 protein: CSVGTGAEQYF
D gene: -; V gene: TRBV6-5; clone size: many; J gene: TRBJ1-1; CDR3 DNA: TGTGCCAGCAATAGGGCGCAGGGGCACGGCACTGAAGCTTTCTTT; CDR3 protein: CASNRAQGHGTEAFF
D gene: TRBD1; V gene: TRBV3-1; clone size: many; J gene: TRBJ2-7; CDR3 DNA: TGTGCCAGCAGCCAATGGGGAAGGACAGGGGTCCACGAGCAGTACTTC; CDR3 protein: CASSQWGRTGVHEQYF
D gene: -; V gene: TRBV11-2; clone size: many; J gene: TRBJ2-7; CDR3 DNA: TGTGCCAGCAGCCCGGACTACGGGGGAATCGAGCAGTACTTC; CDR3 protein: CASSPDYGGIEQYF
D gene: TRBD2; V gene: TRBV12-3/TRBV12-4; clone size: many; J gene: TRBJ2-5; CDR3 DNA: TGTGCCAGCAGTTTTATGGGGGGGTACCAAGAGACCCAGTACTTC; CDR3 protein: CASSFMGGYQETQYF
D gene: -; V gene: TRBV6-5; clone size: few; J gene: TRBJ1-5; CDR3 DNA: TGTGCCAGCAGTTCAGGCCGAGGGGGGGCTCATAGCAATCAGCCCCAGCATTTT; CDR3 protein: CASSSGRGGAHSNQPQHF
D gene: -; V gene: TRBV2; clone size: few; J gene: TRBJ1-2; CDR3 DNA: TGTGCCAGCAGCGAGGACGGGGGACATGGCTACACCTTC; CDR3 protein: CASSEDGGHGYTF
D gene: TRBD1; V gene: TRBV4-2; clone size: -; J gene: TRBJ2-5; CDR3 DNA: TGTGCCAGCAGCCGCACCCTCGACAGGGGAGAGACCCAGTACTTC; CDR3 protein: CASSRTLDRGETQYF
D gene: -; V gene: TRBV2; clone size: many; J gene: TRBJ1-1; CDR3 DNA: TGTGCCAGCGGCCAACAGGGAGGGAAGACTGAAGCTTTCTTT; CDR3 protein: CASGQQGGKTEAFF